This T cell receptor beta chain is drawn from a study of blood T cell repertoires in COVID-19. This clone has a handful of counts. Clones were sequenced by immunoSEQ multiplex PCR, and TCRdb holds only the in-frame ones, with some missing. The sample has fewer than 250,000 clones, approximately 83% seen once. CDR1 KGHSH and CDR2 LQKENI come from the germline V gene. The CDR3 is 16 amino acids. With 2 bases removed from V and 5 bases from J, the gap between germline ends came to 13 bases. The chain employs TRBV18 and TRBJ1-6; D is perhaps TRBD1 (5 bases). The sequenced sample consisted of PBMCs or T cells enriched from blood (not recorded which). This TCR was sampled from a middle-aged woman who had been exposed to COVID-19. CDR3 residues: CASSPVLARDNSPLHF. CDR3 bases: TGTGCCAGCTCACCAGTTTTGGCCAGGGATAATTCACCCCTCCACTTT.